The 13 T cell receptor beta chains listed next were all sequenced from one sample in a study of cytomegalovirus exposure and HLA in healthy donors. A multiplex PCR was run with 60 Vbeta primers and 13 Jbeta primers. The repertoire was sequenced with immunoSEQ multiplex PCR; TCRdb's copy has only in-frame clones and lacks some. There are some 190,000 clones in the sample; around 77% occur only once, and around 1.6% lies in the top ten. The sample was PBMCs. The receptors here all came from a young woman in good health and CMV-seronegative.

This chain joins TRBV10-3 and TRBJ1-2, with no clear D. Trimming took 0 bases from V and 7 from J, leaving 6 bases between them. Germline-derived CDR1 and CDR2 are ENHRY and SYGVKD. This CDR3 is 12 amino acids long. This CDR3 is CAISESTRGYTF. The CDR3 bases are TGTGCCATCAGTGAGTCGACTCGTGGCTACACCTTC.

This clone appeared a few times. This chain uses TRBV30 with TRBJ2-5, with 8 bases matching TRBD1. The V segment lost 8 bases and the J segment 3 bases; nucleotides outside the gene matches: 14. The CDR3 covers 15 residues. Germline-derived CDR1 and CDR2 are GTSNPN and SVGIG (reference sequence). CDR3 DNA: TGTGCCGCGGAACGGACAGGGAACCTAAAAGAGACCCAGTACTTC. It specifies CAAERTGNLKETQYF.

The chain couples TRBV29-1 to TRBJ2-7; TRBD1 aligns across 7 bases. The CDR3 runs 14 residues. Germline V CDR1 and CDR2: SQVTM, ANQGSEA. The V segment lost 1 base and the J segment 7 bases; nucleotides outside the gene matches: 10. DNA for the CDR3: TGCAGCGTTGAAGTCGGACAGGTCAGTGGGGAGCAGTACTTC. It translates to CSVEVGQVSGEQYF.

CDR3 protein: CASSSPSTGRSGNQPQHF. In DNA, the CDR3 is TGTGCCAGTAGTTCACCCTCGACAGGCCGATCTGGCAATCAGCCCCAGCATTTT. This chain joins TRBV19 and TRBJ1-5; perhaps TRBD1 as D (6 bases). The CDR3 loop spans 18 amino acids. CDR1 and CDR2 from the germline V gene are LNHDA and SQIVND (reference sequence). Trimming removed 5 bases at V and 2 bases at J, with 22 bases between.

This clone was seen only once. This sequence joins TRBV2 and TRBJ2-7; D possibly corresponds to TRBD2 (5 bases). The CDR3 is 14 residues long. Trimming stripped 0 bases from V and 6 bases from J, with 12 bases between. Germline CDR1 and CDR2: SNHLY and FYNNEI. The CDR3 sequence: CASSEAWSAGEQYF. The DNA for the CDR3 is TGTGCCAGCAGTGAAGCCTGGAGCGCGGGCGAGCAGTACTTC.

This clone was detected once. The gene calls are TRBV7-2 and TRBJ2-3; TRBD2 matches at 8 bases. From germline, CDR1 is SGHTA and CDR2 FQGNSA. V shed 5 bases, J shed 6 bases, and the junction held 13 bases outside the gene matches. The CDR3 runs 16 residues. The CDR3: CASSPDPGPGGDTQYF. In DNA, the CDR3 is TGTGCCAGCAGCCCCGACCCGGGACCGGGGGGGGATACGCAGTATTTT.

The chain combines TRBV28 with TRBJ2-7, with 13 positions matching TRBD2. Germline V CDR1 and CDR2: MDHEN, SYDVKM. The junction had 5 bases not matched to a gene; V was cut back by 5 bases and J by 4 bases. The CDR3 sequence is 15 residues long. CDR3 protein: CASSLPGLAGYEQYF. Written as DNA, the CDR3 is TGTGCCAGCAGTCTTCCGGGACTAGCGGGGTACGAGCAGTACTTC.

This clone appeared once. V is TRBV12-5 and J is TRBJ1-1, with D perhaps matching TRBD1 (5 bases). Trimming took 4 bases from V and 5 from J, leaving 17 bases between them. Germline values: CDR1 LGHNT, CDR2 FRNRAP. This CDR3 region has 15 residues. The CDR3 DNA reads TGTGCTAGTGGTTCTTGGACGGGGGATGCGACTGAAGCTTTCTTT. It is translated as CASGSWTGDATEAFF.

CDR3 residues: CASSESRQHNQPQHF. The CDR3 DNA reads as TGCGCCAGCAGTGAGTCGCGACAGCACAATCAGCCCCAGCATTTT. This rearrangement joins TRBV10-2 to TRBJ1-5, with D maybe TRBD1 (5 bases). Germline lookup yields CDR1 WSHSY and CDR2 SAAADI. V lost 0 bases, J lost 3 bases, and 9 bases lay in between. The CDR3 extends over 15 amino acids.

This CDR3 is CASSQDTGRDSPLHF. CDR3 DNA: TGTGCCAGCAGCCAAGACACGGGTCGAGATTCACCCCTCCACTTT. This chain connects TRBV4-2 to TRBJ1-6; D not certain. V shed 0 bases and J shed 8 bases, with 11 bases lying between them. The CDR3 spans 15 residues. Germline values: CDR1 LGHNA, CDR2 YNFKEQ.

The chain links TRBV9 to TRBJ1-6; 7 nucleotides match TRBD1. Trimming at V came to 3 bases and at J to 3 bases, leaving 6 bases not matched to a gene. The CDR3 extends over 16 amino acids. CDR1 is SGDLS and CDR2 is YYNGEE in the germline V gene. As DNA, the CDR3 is TGTGCCAGCAGCGCCCGGGACAGTGTCTATAATTCACCCCTCCACTTT. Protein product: CASSARDSVYNSPLHF.

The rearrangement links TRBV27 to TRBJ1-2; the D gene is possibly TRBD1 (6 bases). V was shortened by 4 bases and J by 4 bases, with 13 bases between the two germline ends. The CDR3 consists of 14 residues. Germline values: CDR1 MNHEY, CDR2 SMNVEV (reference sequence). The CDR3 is CASSSAGASYGYTF. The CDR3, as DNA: TGTGCCAGCAGTTCCGCGGGGGCCAGCTATGGCTACACCTTC.

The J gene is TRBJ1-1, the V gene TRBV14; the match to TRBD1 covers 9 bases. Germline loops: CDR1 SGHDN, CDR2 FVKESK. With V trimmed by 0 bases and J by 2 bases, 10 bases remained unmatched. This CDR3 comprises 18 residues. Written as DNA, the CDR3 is TGTGCCAGCAGCCAAGATTTTCGGGACAGGGCATACAACACTGAAGCTTTCTTT. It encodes CASSQDFRDRAYNTEAFF.